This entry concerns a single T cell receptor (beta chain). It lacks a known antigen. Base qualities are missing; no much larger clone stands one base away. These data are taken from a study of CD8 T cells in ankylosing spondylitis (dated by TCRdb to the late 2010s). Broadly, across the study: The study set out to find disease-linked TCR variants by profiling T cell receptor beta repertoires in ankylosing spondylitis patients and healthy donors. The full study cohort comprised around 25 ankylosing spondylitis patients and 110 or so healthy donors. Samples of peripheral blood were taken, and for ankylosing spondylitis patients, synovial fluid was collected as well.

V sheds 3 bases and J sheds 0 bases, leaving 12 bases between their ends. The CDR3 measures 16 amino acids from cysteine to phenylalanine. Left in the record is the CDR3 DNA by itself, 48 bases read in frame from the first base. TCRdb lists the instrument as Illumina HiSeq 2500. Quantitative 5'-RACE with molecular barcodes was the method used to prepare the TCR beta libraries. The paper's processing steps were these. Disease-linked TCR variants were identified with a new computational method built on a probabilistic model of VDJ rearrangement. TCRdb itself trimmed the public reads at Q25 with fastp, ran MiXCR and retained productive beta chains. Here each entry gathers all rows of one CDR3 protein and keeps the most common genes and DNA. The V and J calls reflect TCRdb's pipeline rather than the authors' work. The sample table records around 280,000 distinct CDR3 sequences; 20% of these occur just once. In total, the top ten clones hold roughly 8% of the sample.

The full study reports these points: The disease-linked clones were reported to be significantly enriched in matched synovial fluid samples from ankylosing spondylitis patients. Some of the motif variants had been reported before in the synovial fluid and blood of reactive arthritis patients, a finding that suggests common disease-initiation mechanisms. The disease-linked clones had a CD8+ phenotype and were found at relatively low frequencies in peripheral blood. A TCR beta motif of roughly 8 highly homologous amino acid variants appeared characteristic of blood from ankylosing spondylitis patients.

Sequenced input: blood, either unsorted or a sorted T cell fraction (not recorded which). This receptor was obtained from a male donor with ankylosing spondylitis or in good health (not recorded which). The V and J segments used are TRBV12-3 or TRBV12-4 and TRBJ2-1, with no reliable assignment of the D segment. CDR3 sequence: CASSFEPMSSYNEQFF. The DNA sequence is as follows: TGTGCCAGCAGTTTCGAGCCAATGAGCTCCTACAATGAGCAGTTCTTC.